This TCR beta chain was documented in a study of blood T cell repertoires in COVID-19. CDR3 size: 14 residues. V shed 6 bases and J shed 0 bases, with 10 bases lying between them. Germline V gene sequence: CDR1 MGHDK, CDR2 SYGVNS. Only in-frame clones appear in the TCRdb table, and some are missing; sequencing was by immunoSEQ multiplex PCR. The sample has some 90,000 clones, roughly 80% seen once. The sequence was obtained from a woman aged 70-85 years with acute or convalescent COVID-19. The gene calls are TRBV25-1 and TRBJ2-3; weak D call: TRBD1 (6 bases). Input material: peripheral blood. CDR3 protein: CASSLDSSTDTQYF. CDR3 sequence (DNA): TGTGCCAGCAGCCTGGACAGCAGCACAGATACGCAGTATTTT. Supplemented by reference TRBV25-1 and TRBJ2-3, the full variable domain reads EADIYQTPRYLVIGTGKKITLECSQTMGHDKMYWYQQDPGMELHLIHYSYGVNSTEKGDLSSESTVSRIRTEHFPLTLESARPSHTSQYLCASSLDSSTDTQYFGPGTRLTVL.